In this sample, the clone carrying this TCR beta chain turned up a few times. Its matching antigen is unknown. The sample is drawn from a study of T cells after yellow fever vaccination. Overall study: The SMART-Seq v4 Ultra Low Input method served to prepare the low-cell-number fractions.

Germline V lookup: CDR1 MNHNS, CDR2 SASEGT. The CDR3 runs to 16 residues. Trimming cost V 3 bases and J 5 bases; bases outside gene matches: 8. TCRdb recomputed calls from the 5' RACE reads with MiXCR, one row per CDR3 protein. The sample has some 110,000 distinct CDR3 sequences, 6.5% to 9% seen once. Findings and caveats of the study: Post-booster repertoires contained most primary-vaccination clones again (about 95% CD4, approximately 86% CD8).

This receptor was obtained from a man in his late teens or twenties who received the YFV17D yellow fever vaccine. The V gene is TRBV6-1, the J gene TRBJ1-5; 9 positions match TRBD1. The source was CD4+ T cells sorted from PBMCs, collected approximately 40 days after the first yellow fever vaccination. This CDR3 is CASSDPGQGRDQPQHF. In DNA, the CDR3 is TGTGCCAGCAGTGACCCCGGACAGGGGAGGGATCAGCCCCAGCATTTT.